This passage covers 26 T cell receptor beta chains from one sample sequenced in a study of cytomegalovirus exposure and HLA in healthy donors. TCRdb keeps only in-frame clones here, not all; method: immunoSEQ multiplex PCR. The sample records roughly 200,000 clones, more than 65% being singletons. Sequenced input: PBMCs. The receptors here all came from a woman younger than 35 in good health and CMV-seropositive.

The V call is TRBV5-8, the J call TRBJ2-6; TRBD1 is a possible D gene (5 bases). Trimming took 10 bases from V and 4 from J, leaving 12 bases between them. This CDR3 is 13 amino acids long. Germline V gives CDR1 SGHTS, CDR2 YDEGEE. The CDR3, as DNA: TGTGCCGGCCGACGGACAGGGGCCAACGTCCTGACTTTC. Residues: CAGRRTGANVLTF.

J is TRBJ2-7 and V is TRBV27; D not resolved. This CDR3 is 14 amino acids long. The V and J ends lost 3 bases and 7 bases respectively, with 16 bases between them. The germline V gene encodes CDR1 MNHEY and CDR2 SMNVEV (reference sequence). The CDR3 DNA reads as TGTGCCAGCAGTTTTTCTGGAGCCCCCTTGGAGCAGTACTTC. Protein: CASSFSGAPLEQYF.

The V and J genes are TRBV6-5 and TRBJ1-1; D might be TRBD1 (5 bases). Germline V CDR1 and CDR2: MNHEY, SVGAGI. The CDR3 sequence is 13 residues long. The ends were cut back, 5 bases at V and 1 base at J, with 8 bases in the middle. For the CDR3, the DNA is TGTGCCAGCAGTCAGGGTCCGAACACTGAAGCTTTCTTT. This sequence encodes CASSQGPNTEAFF.

In this sample, this clone turned up a few times. Different DNA sequences within this sample yield the same CDR3. The chain couples TRBV9 to TRBJ1-1; perhaps TRBD1 as D (5 bases). V lost 2 bases to trimming and J lost 5 bases, with 10 bases between them. Per the germline V gene, CDR1 is SGDLS and CDR2 is YYNGEE. The CDR3 runs to 13 residues. The DNA of the CDR3 is TGTGCCAGCAGCGTTTCCGGGGGAACTGAAGCTTTCTTT. Translated: CASSVSGGTEAFF.

This clone was counted once. V gene TRBV19 combines with J gene TRBJ1-1, with D uncertain. The CDR3 covers 15 residues. The V gene lost 5 bases and the J gene lost 4 bases, with 17 bases spanning the gap. The germline V gene encodes CDR1 LNHDA and CDR2 SQIVND (reference sequence). CDR3 region: CASSPWVGGSTEAFF. For the CDR3, the DNA is TGTGCCAGTAGTCCGTGGGTTGGCGGGTCCACTGAAGCTTTCTTT.

J is TRBJ2-5 and V is TRBV4-2, with no clear D. V was shortened by 2 bases and J by 1 base, with 5 bases between the two germline ends. The CDR3 extends over 13 amino acids. Germline V gene data show CDR1 as LGHNA and CDR2 as YNFKEQ. The CDR3 nucleotides read TGTGCCAGCAGCCAATCCGTCCAAGAGACCCAGTACTTC. This codes for CASSQSVQETQYF.

The V call is TRBV5-8, the J call TRBJ2-3; TRBD2 is a possible D gene (7 bases). The CDR3 loop spans 14 amino acids. CDR1 and CDR2 (germline): SGHTS, YDEGEE. Trimming removed 1 base from V and 5 bases from J, with 11 bases in between. CDR3 coding DNA: TGTGCCAGCAGCTTGCGCGGGGGCAGAGATACGCAGTATTTT. Translating gives CASSLRGGRDTQYF.

Note on this clone: Other DNA sequences from this sample encode an identical CDR3 as well. The chain has TRBV9 and TRBJ2-1, with D hard to call. Trimming pared 0 bases from V and 6 bases from J, leaving 7 bases between. Per germline, CDR1 SGDLS and CDR2 YYNGEE. The length of the CDR3 is 13 residues. The CDR3 DNA sequence: TGTGCCAGCAGCGTAGCCCCCTCCAATGAGCAGTTCTTC. This gives the protein CASSVAPSNEQFF.

The chain carries TRBV18 and TRBJ1-3, with 7 bases matching TRBD1. J lost 7 bases, V lost 3 bases, and 9 bases had no gene match. The CDR3 is made up of 15 amino acids. Germline V gene data show CDR1 as KGHSH and CDR2 as LQKENI. The CDR3 nucleotides read TGTGCCAGCTCACCGGAGGGACAGTTCACGAACACCATATATTTT. Translated: CASSPEGQFTNTIYF.

Note on this clone: The germline gene is not matched at one end of the junction; a read error may be the cause. The rearrangement joins TRBV20-1 to TRBJ1-1; D is unclear. This CDR3 spans 11 amino acids. Germline V gene data show CDR1 as DFQATT and CDR2 as SNEGSKA (reference sequence). The CDR3 sequence is CSATDPDIAHF. Written as DNA, the CDR3 is TGCAGTGCCACAGACCCCGACATCGCCCACTTT.

The rearrangement links TRBV5-1 to TRBJ2-5; 8 bases align to TRBD1. Germline CDR1 SGHRS, CDR2 YFSETQ. This CDR3 has 16 residues. The trim removed 0 bases at V and 5 bases at J, leaving 9 bases unmatched. CDR3: CASSLGTTGGKETQYF. Written as DNA, the CDR3 is TGCGCCAGCAGCTTGGGGACTACAGGGGGAAAGGAGACCCAGTACTTC.

The chain uses TRBV11-2 and TRBJ1-2, with 7 positions matching TRBD1. The CDR3 is 15 residues long. The J segment lost 4 bases and the V segment lost 1 base, leaving 6 bases of the junction unmatched. Germline CDR1 and CDR2: SGHAT and FQNNGV. The CDR3 spells CASSLVRDSSYGYTF. The CDR3 DNA reads as TGTGCCAGCAGCTTAGTTCGGGACAGCTCCTATGGCTACACCTTC.

The gene calls are TRBV7-9 and TRBJ1-5; 7 bases are a match to TRBD1. The V and J ends lost 1 base and 4 bases, in that order; junction bases with no gene match: 1. The CDR3 runs 14 residues. Germline V CDR1 and CDR2: SEHNR, FQNEAQ (reference sequence). The CDR3 here is CASSLEGQNQPQHF. Here the CDR3 DNA reads TGTGCCAGCAGCTTAGAGGGACAGAATCAGCCCCAGCATTTT.

This clone occurred once. V usage is TRBV5-4 and J usage is TRBJ2-7, with D unclear. V lost 1 base and J lost 2, with 10 bases in between. CDR1 and CDR2 (germline): SGHNT, YYREEE (reference sequence). CDR3 length: 14 residues. The CDR3 DNA sequence: TGTGCCAGCAGCTTGTGGAGCGTAGCCTACGAGCAGTACTTC. The encoded protein is CASSLWSVAYEQYF.

The chain combines TRBV2 with TRBJ1-1, with 8 bases that match TRBD1. The CDR3 covers 14 residues. The germline CDR1 and CDR2 sequences are SNHLY and FYNNEI. Losses at the gene ends were 6 bases for V and 5 bases for J; bases not matched to a gene: 8. CDR3 sequence (DNA): TGTGCCAGCAGCCCCACAGGGGGGGGAACTGAAGCTTTCTTT. Protein sequence: CASSPTGGGTEAFF.

This chain links TRBV29-1 with TRBJ2-3; D may be TRBD2 (5 bases). The CDR3 spans 12 residues. Trimming stripped 4 bases from V and 6 bases from J, with 11 bases between. Germline lookup yields CDR1 SQVTM and CDR2 ANQGSEA. CDR3: CSVVGSWDTQYF. As DNA, the CDR3 is TGCAGCGTTGTTGGGAGCTGGGATACGCAGTATTTT.

V and J are TRBV7-2 and TRBJ2-3, with 10 bases fitting TRBD2. J was trimmed by 5 bases and V by 7 bases; bases with no gene match: 12. The CDR3 sequence is 16 residues long. The germline V gene encodes CDR1 SGHTA and CDR2 FQGNSA. CDR3 sequence reads: CASTPGIAGGRDTQYF. Here the CDR3 DNA reads TGTGCCAGCACCCCGGGGATAGCGGGGGGTCGAGATACGCAGTATTTT.

The chain couples TRBV12-5 to TRBJ2-2; D is perhaps TRBD2 (6 bases). CDR3 length: 16 amino acids. V was pared by 4 bases and J by 3 bases, with 15 bases between. CDR1 and CDR2 (germline): LGHNT, FRNRAP. CDR3 DNA sequence: TGTGCTAGTGGTTCCGGGAGTCCGGGGGACACCGGGGAGCTGTTTTTT. Amino acids: CASGSGSPGDTGELFF.

J is TRBJ2-2 and V is TRBV13; 8 nucleotides agree with TRBD2. V shed 6 bases and J 5 bases; nucleotides not matched to a gene: 14. CDR1 is PRHDT, CDR2 FYEKMQ, per germline (reference sequence). The CDR3 has 17 residues. The CDR3 DNA reads as TGTGCCAGCAGTCGCCGGCGGGCTAGCGGGTTTACCGGGGAGCTGTTTTTT. Its translation: CASSRRRASGFTGELFF.

About this clone: One end of the junction does not line up with germline, which may come from a read error. The J gene is TRBJ1-2, the V gene TRBV6-1, with 7 bases matching TRBD1. The CDR3 runs to 13 residues. Germline CDR1 MNHNS, CDR2 SASEGT. The CDR3 bases are TGTGCCAGCAGCGAAGGGGGCAGGGATGGCTACACCTTC. Its protein is CASSEGGRDGYTF.

The rearrangement joins TRBV5-4 to TRBJ1-6, with 7 bases lining up with TRBD1. Per the germline V gene, CDR1 is SGHNT and CDR2 is YYREEE (reference sequence). The CDR3 covers 16 residues. Germline trimming cut 3 bases from V and 9 bases from J; bases unmatched to any gene: 12. This chain's CDR3 is CASSSFERGLGSPLHF. In DNA form, the CDR3 reads TGTGCCAGCAGCTCTTTTGAGAGGGGGCTAGGTTCACCCCTCCACTTT.

As DNA, the CDR3 is TGTGCCAGCAGCTTGCGTGGAGGGGACATTCAGTACTTC. Its protein product is CASSLRGGDIQYF. V and J are TRBV7-3 and TRBJ2-4, with D perhaps matching TRBD2 (6 bases). Germline CDR1 and CDR2: SGHTA and FQGTGA. This CDR3 spans 13 amino acids. V lost 3 bases, J lost 8 bases, and 11 bases lay in between.

The genes are TRBV9 and TRBJ2-1, with D perhaps matching TRBD1 (6 bases). Trimming cost V 3 bases and J 15 bases, with 16 bases left between them. CDR1 SGDLS and CDR2 YYNGEE come from the germline V gene. The CDR3 extends over 12 amino acids. The DNA of the CDR3 is TGTGCCAGCAGCGAGCCGACAGGATGGCTGTTCTTC. Amino acids: CASSEPTGWLFF.

V gene TRBV7-6 combines with J gene TRBJ1-1, with D uncertain. Germline V gene data show CDR1 as SGHVS and CDR2 as FNYEAQ. The CDR3 has 15 amino acids. The V end lost 2 bases, the J end lost 10 bases, and 20 bases lay between the germline ends. CDR3 sequence: CASSLNSRESARAFF. The CDR3 region has the DNA TGTGCCAGCAGCTTAAACTCTAGGGAGTCCGCCCGAGCTTTCTTT.

CDR3 amino acids: CASSTEGYSNQPQHF. Written as DNA, the CDR3 is TGTGCCAGTAGTACGGAGGGATACTCCAATCAGCCCCAGCATTTT. This chain links TRBV19 with TRBJ1-5; D unresolved. Germline V lookup: CDR1 LNHDA, CDR2 SQIVND (reference sequence). The CDR3 loop spans 15 amino acids. Trimming removed 4 bases at V and 3 bases at J, with 13 bases between.

The CDR3 region is CASADSVSNQPQHF. CDR3 coding DNA: TGTGCCAGCGCCGACAGCGTTAGCAATCAGCCCCAGCATTTT. V gene TRBV6-1 combines with J gene TRBJ1-5; the D gene is possibly TRBD1 (5 bases). V shed 8 bases and J shed 0 bases, with 11 bases lying between them. CDR3 length: 14 amino acids. Germline values: CDR1 MNHNS, CDR2 SASEGT.